These 8 T cell receptor beta chains share one sample of origin, sequenced in a study of T cell repertoires in cytomegalovirus infection. MiXCR was run by TCRdb on the reads, yielding one entry per CDR3 protein. Found here are 450,000 to 600,000 distinct CDR3 sequences, approximately 11% of them singletons; the top ten hold about 10%. Sample: PBMCs. The source of these receptors is a human donor in good health (CMV status not recorded). Some clones in this sample may be carry-over from other donors' samples.

V usage is TRBV11-2 and J usage is TRBJ1-1, with D hard to call. V was trimmed by 4 bases and J by 7 bases, leaving 16 bases between them. Germline V CDR1 and CDR2: SGHAT, FQNNGV. The CDR3 length is 14 residues. The CDR3 sequence: CASSSPRGISEAFF. Here the CDR3 DNA reads TGTGCCAGCAGCTCTCCTAGAGGGATCAGTGAAGCTTTCTTT.

This clonotype was seen ten or more times. The chain is built from TRBV7-2 and TRBJ2-1; no definite D call. The V end was cut by 5 bases, the J end by 5 bases, with 7 bases between. The germline V gene has CDR1 SGHTA and CDR2 FQGNSA. The CDR3 totals 12 residues. CDR3 in amino acids: CASSTLDNEQFF. CDR3 bases: TGTGCCAGCAGCACCCTCGACAATGAGCAGTTCTTC.

The chain employs TRBV9 and TRBJ2-3, with TRBD2 identical over 7 bases. The CDR3 contains 16 residues. Trimming took 0 bases from V and 5 from J; bases not matched to a gene: 9. CDR1 is SGDLS, CDR2 YYNGEE, per germline. The CDR3 here is CASSVGVAGVQDTQYF. Here the CDR3 DNA reads TGTGCCAGCAGCGTAGGAGTCGCGGGAGTTCAAGATACGCAGTATTTT.

This clonotype showed up many times. V and J are TRBV12-3 or TRBV12-4 and TRBJ1-1; possibly TRBD1 for D (6 bases). V dropped 5 bases and J dropped 3 bases, with 22 bases sitting between them. The CDR3 sequence is 17 residues long. The CDR3 protein is CASSPQGGLDLDTEAFF. The CDR3 nucleotides are TGTGCCAGCAGTCCACAGGGAGGGTTGGATCTCGACACTGAAGCTTTCTTT.

This clonotype has more than one count but fewer than ten. The rearrangement uses TRBV10-3 and TRBJ2-7; tentative D call: TRBD1 (6 bases). Germline V gene lookup returns CDR1 ENHRY and CDR2 SYGVKD. This CDR3 has 13 amino acids. Trimming removed 10 bases from V and 2 bases from J, with 15 bases in between. The CDR3 sequence is CATLDSKAYEQYF. CDR3 coding DNA: TGTGCCACCCTGGACAGTAAAGCCTACGAGCAGTACTTC.

The chain joins TRBV2 to TRBJ2-1; 9 positions match TRBD1. In germline, CDR1 is SNHLY, CDR2 FYNNEI. V dropped 6 bases and J dropped 8; count of bases not matched to a gene: 8. The length of the CDR3 is 14 residues. The CDR3 reads CASRADRGIDEQFF. As DNA, the CDR3 is TGTGCCAGCAGGGCGGACAGGGGAATCGATGAGCAGTTCTTC.

This clonotype was counted at least ten times. The chain is built from TRBV6-5 and TRBJ2-6, with TRBD1 matching over 7 bases. V trimming: 2 bases; J trimming: 3 bases; junction bases outside the gene matches: 1. This CDR3 spans 15 amino acids. In germline, CDR1 is MNHEY, CDR2 SVGAGI. CDR3 in amino acids: CASSYGTDGANVLTF. The CDR3 DNA is TGTGCCAGCAGTTACGGGACAGATGGGGCCAACGTCCTGACTTTC.

This clonotype was seen at least ten times. The chain links TRBV7-9 to TRBJ1-5, with no clear D. Germline V CDR1 and CDR2: SEHNR, FQNEAQ (reference sequence). Trimming took 5 bases from V and 3 from J, leaving 20 bases between them. The CDR3 loop spans 17 amino acids. The DNA of the CDR3 is TGTGCCAGCAGCCTCGAAAGGGTTTCAGGCTCCAATCAGCCCCAGCATTTT. Residues: CASSLERVSGSNQPQHF.